This entry concerns a single T cell receptor (beta chain). Its antigen is not identified. The protocol was immunoSEQ multiplex PCR, while the TCRdb copy is restricted to in-frame clones and leaves out a portion. Of about 19,000 clones listed, 80% to 90% are singletons. This CDR3 comprises 15 residues. CDR1 LNHNV and CDR2 YYDKDF come from the germline V gene (reference sequence). V trimming: 5 bases; J trimming: 1 base; junction bases outside the gene matches: 5. The data stem from a study of OX40 agonist ivuxolimab in advanced cancers. Study overall: Ivuxolimab, an agonistic anti-OX40 (CD134) antibody, was given to patients. Study-level points and caveats: Researchers report that CD8+ T cells had, on average, more expanded clones than CD4+.

Material: CD4+ or CD8+ T cells sorted from blood, obtained in a trial of the OX40 agonist ivuxolimab. This sequence was found in an adult with an advanced solid tumor such as melanoma, head and neck, liver or kidney cancer. The rearrangement joins TRBV15 to TRBJ2-3, with TRBD2 matching over 8 bases. CDR3 residues: CATSFSRGGTDTQYF. Written as DNA, the CDR3 is TGTGCCACCAGCTTCTCGCGGGGGGGCACAGATACGCAGTATTTT.